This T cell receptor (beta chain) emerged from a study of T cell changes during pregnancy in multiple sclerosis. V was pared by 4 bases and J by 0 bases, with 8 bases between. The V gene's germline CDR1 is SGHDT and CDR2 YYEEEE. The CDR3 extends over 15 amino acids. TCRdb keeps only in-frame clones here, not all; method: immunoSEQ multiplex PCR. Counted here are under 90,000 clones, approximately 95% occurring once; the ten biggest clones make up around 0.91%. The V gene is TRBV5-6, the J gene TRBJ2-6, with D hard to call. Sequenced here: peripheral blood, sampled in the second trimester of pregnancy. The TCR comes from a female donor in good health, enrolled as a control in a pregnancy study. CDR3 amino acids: CASSPYSSGANVLTF. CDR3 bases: TGTGCCAGCAGCCCCTACAGCTCTGGGGCCAACGTCCTGACTTTC.